This entry lists 27 T cell receptor beta chains sequenced from one sample in a study of tumor-infiltrating lymphocytes in primary liver carcinoma. The investigators made TCR beta cDNA from around 540 ng total RNA, using a constant-region primer. For TCR beta, libraries were produced by three nested multiplex PCR rounds using slightly modified ARM-PCR. TRBV1-TRBV30 forward primers paired with a C-beta reverse primer were used in the first two PCR rounds, which ran approximately 11 cycles each. TCRdb re-called the multiplex PCR reads with MiXCR, one entry per CDR3 protein. The sample includes about 350,000 distinct CDR3 sequences, approximately 65% seen only once; the top ten take roughly 6%. Germline DNA was extracted too, while blood RNA derived from unsorted whole blood. The sample taken for sequencing was peripheral blood. Receptors were obtained from a man aged 40-49 years with primary liver carcinoma and hepatitis B virus infection.

A word on this clonotype: This may come from a read error, since a much larger clone is one base off. The chain uses TRBV6-5 and TRBJ1-5; 7 bases agree with TRBD1. CDR3 length equals 14 residues. Germline values: CDR1 MNHEY, CDR2 SVGAGI. The CDR3 region is CASRPRGGNEPQHF. The CDR3 DNA reads TGTGCCAGCAGACCCAGGGGGGGCAATGAGCCCCAGCATTTT.

Remarks on this clonotype: This likely comes from a read error, as the CDR3 has no conserved phenylalanine or tryptophan at its end. This chain joins TRBV29-1 and TRBJ2-5; no definite D call. The CDR3 totals 13 residues. Deletions cut 4 bases from V and 2 bases from J, with 11 bases between. Germline V lookup: CDR1 SQVTM, CDR2 ANQGSEA. CDR3 in amino acids: CSVGLEQQETQYL. The CDR3 nucleotides read TGCAGCGTTGGGCTCGAACAACAAGAGACCCAGTACCTC.

In its sample, this clonotype was seen many times. The V and J genes are TRBV29-1 and TRBJ2-7; 7 bases align to TRBD2. The V gene end was trimmed by 6 bases and the J gene end by 0 bases; junction bases not matched to a gene: 5. The CDR3 has 13 amino acids. Per the germline V gene, CDR1 is SQVTM and CDR2 is ANQGSEA. CDR3 in amino acids: CSVNGGGSYEQYF. The CDR3 DNA is TGCAGCGTCAACGGCGGGGGCTCCTACGAGCAGTACTTC.

This clonotype showed up many times. The chain links TRBV5-4 to TRBJ2-1, with TRBD2 matching 7 bases. Germline CDR1 reads SGHNT; CDR2 reads YYREEE (reference sequence). V dropped 4 bases and J dropped 0; count of bases not matched to a gene: 4. This CDR3 spans 15 amino acids. Here the CDR3 reads CASSSGGSSYNEQFF. CDR3 DNA sequence: TGTGCCAGCAGCAGCGGCGGGAGCTCCTACAATGAGCAGTTCTTC.

This clonotype was seen ten or more times. CDR3 sequence (DNA): TGCGCCAGCAGCCAAGATACCACCTTGGGGCTGACAGGGCCTAGCACAGATACGCAGTATTTT. It translates to CASSQDTTLGLTGPSTDTQYF. This chain connects TRBV4-1 to TRBJ2-3, with 7 bases identical to TRBD1. The CDR3 length is 21 residues. Germline V gene lookup returns CDR1 MGHRA and CDR2 YSYEKL. V gave up 0 bases and J gave up 0 bases; unmatched junction bases: 18.

This chain links TRBV11-2 with TRBJ2-7; 14 bases line up with TRBD2. Germline CDR1 and CDR2: SGHAT and FQNNGV. V was clipped by 6 bases and J by 6 bases; unmatched bases: 19. This CDR3 has 19 residues. The CDR3 region has the DNA TGTGCCAGCAGACTGACCGGGACTAGCGGGAGAAGGGAATCGGGCGAGCAGTACTTC. It codes for CASRLTGTSGRRESGEQYF.

For this clonotype: One end of the junction is discordant with germline, which a read error may explain. The chain links TRBV6-5 to TRBJ2-3, with TRBD1 as a possible D gene (5 bases). Per the germline V gene, CDR1 is MNHEY and CDR2 is SVGAGI. The CDR3 covers 15 residues. CDR3 amino acids: CASSYSRQGTDKQYF. The CDR3 region has the DNA TGTGCCAGCAGTTACTCGAGGCAGGGCACAGATAAGCAGTATTTT.

A remark on this clonotype: Relative to the germline gene, one junction end is altered; a read error may explain this. The chain has TRBV11-2 and TRBJ2-5, with a weak D call TRBD1 (6 bases). The germline CDR1 and CDR2 sequences are SGHAT and FQNNGV. The CDR3 is 14 amino acids. Here the CDR3 reads CARSLGTNQEAQYF. The DNA of the CDR3 is TGTGCCAGGAGCTTAGGGACAAACCAAGAGGCCCAGTACTTC.

This clonotype was recorded once. It may be a read error: a sequence one base away is much more abundant. The chain links TRBV4-3 to TRBJ2-3; D call uncertain. V was shortened by 1 base and J by 2 bases, with 10 bases between the two germline ends. The CDR3 consists of 15 residues. The germline CDR1 and CDR2 sequences are LGHNA and YSLEER. CDR3 coding DNA: TGCGCCAGCAGCCAAGTGGTCGTGGTCACAGATACGCAGTATTTT. It yields the protein CASSQVVVVTDTQYF.

The count of this clonotype is one. An end of the junction does not agree with germline; a read error may underlie this. This rearrangement joins TRBV29-1 to TRBJ2-1; D possibly corresponds to TRBD1 (5 bases). The CDR3 length is 13 residues. Germline V gives CDR1 SQVTM, CDR2 ANQGSEA. DNA of the CDR3: TGCAGCGTTGATCGCCCGTGGGGCAATGGGCAGTTCTTC. It is translated as CSVDRPWGNGQFF.

As to this clonotype: One end of the junction is discordant with germline, which a read error may explain. The chain is built from TRBV6-5 and TRBJ2-7; D is perhaps TRBD1 (5 bases). CDR3 length: 15 amino acids. Germline V gene data show CDR1 as MNHEY and CDR2 as SVGAGI. This chain's CDR3 is CASSYSFETVYEQYF. The CDR3 DNA sequence: TGTGCCAGCAGTTACTCGTTTGAGACAGTCTACGAGCAATACTTC.

J is TRBJ2-1 and V is TRBV7-9; tentatively, D is TRBD1 (6 bases). The CDR3 extends over 16 amino acids. Trimming shortened V by 4 bases and J by 4 bases, and 17 bases separated the two germline ends. Germline assignment: CDR1 SEHNR and CDR2 FQNEAQ (reference sequence). The CDR3, as DNA: TGTGCCAGCAGCTCAACTCAGGGGACACTTTACAATGAGCAGTTCTTC. As protein: CASSSTQGTLYNEQFF.

This clonotype has just a few counts. The chain combines TRBV10-2 with TRBJ2-1; 7 nucleotides align to TRBD1. V lost 10 bases and J lost 5; bases outside the gene matches: 5. Germline values: CDR1 WSHSY, CDR2 SAAADI. The CDR3 sequence is 12 residues long. CDR3 sequence reads: CATRTGDNEQFF. The DNA of the CDR3 is TGCGCCACAAGGACAGGTGACAATGAGCAGTTCTTC.

Points on this clonotype: With a much larger clone just one base away, this may be a read error. The CDR3 nucleotides are TGTGCCAGCAGCCAAAGTGGTAGGGGCTCTGGGGCCAACGTCCTGACTTTC. It translates to CASSQSGRGSGANVLTF. The chain joins TRBV4-3 to TRBJ2-6, with a tentative D call TRBD1 (5 bases). Germline V gene sequence: CDR1 LGHNA, CDR2 YSLEER. The CDR3 length is 17 residues.

Comment on this clonotype: A much larger clone sits a single nucleotide away, making a read error possible. The chain uses TRBV12-3 or TRBV12-4 and TRBJ1-6; TRBD1 matches at 10 bases. There are 14 residues in the CDR3. The V and J ends lost 5 bases and 14 bases, in that order; junction bases with no gene match: 9. CDR3 in amino acids: CASSGTGDGSALHF. DNA of the CDR3: TGTGCCAGCAGTGGGACAGGGGATGGATCAGCCCTCCACTTT.

As concerns this clonotype: Just one base apart from a much larger clone, this may be a read error. The chain combines TRBV6-5 with TRBJ1-5; 10 nucleotides align to TRBD1. The CDR3 covers 15 residues. CDR1 and CDR2 (germline): MNHEY, SVGAGI. CDR3 sequence (DNA): TGTACCAGCAGTTACTCGGGGACAGGGGATCAGCCCCAGCATTTT. Residues: CTSSYSGTGDQPQHF.

The chain carries TRBV4-1 and TRBJ1-5, with D possibly matching TRBD1 (6 bases). V lost 4 bases, J lost 1 base, and 11 bases lay in between. Germline V gives CDR1 MGHRA, CDR2 YSYEKL. The CDR3 has 15 amino acids. CDR3 residues: CASSRRRGSNQPQHF. Written as DNA, the CDR3 is TGCGCCAGCAGCCGACGCAGGGGAAGCAATCAGCCCCAGCATTTT.

About this clonotype: This sequence may be a read error, since a much larger clone differs from it by one base. The V call is TRBV6-1, the J call TRBJ2-1; 12 bases are a match to TRBD2. Germline V gives CDR1 MNHNS, CDR2 SASEGT. This CDR3 is built from 17 residues. The CDR3 DNA reads as TGTTCCAGCAGTGCCCTAGCGGGAGGGATCTCCTACAATGAGCAGTTCTTC. Translating it yields CSSSALAGGISYNEQFF.

A word on this clonotype: A much more abundant neighbour one base away suggests this may be a read error. The chain joins TRBV12-3 or TRBV12-4 to TRBJ2-6; D is possibly TRBD1 (5 bases). This CDR3 region has 12 residues. Trimming stripped 6 bases from V and 6 bases from J, with 6 bases between. The CDR3 DNA reads as TGTGCCAGCAGGACAGTGGCCAACGTCCTGACTTTC. This gives the protein CASRTVANVLTF.

The chain uses TRBV28 and TRBJ1-5, with TRBD1 as a possible D gene (6 bases). The CDR3 is 13 amino acids. CDR1 and CDR2 (germline): MDHEN, SYDVKM. Trimming cost V 2 bases and J 10 bases, with 12 bases left between them. CDR3 residues: CASSLEGGHPQHF. CDR3 nucleotides: TGTGCCAGCAGTTTAGAGGGGGGTCACCCCCAGCATTTT. The full variable domain, in which reference TRBV28 and TRBJ1-5 provide the parts outside the CDR3, is DVKVTQSSRYLVKRTGEKVFLECVQDMDHENMFWYRQDPGLGLRLIYFSYDVKMKEKGDIPEGYSVSREKKERFSLILESASTNQTSMYLCASSLEGGHPQHFGDGTRLSIL.

As regards this clonotype: At one of its ends the junction is not consistent with the germline gene, which may arise from a read error. This chain links TRBV11-2 with TRBJ2-1; 7 bases align to TRBD2. This CDR3 has 18 residues. From germline, CDR1 is SGHAT and CDR2 FQNNGV. The CDR3 sequence: CANSSHHRLAGEGNEQFF. Written as DNA, the CDR3 is TGTGCCAACAGCTCCCACCACCGTCTCGCGGGAGAGGGCAATGAGCAGTTCTTC.

Concerning this clonotype itself: A single base separates this from a much larger clone, so it may be a read error. The chain uses TRBV6-6 and TRBJ1-2, with D possibly matching TRBD1 (5 bases). V shed 7 bases and J shed 0 bases, with 15 bases lying between them. This CDR3 has 15 residues. CDR1 MNHNY and CDR2 SVGAGI come from the germline V gene (reference sequence). This CDR3 reads CASTTGRGANYGYTF. The CDR3 nucleotides read TGTGCCAGCACCACGGGGCGGGGAGCTAACTATGGCTACACCTTC.

The rearrangement uses TRBV11-2 and TRBJ2-7; D remains unclear. CDR1 and CDR2 from the germline V gene are SGHAT and FQNNGV. The CDR3 contains 14 residues. Trimming cost V 5 bases and J 6 bases, with 17 bases left between them. CDR3 residues: CASSNRQARGEQYF. The CDR3 coding sequence is TGTGCCAGCAGCAATAGACAAGCGCGAGGCGAGCAGTACTTC.

Note on this clonotype: An end of the junction does not agree with germline; a read error may underlie this. The chain is built from TRBV6-5 and TRBJ2-7, with unresolved D. CDR3 length: 17 amino acids. Germline values: CDR1 MNHEY, CDR2 SVGAGI. DNA of the CDR3: TGTGCCAGCATTGCGGCTTTGGCTCCCGACCATCCCTATGAGCAGTACTTC. Its translation: CASIAALAPDHPYEQYF.

The genes are TRBV11-2 and TRBJ2-2, with D perhaps matching TRBD2 (5 bases). The CDR3 runs to 14 residues. Germline V gene lookup returns CDR1 SGHAT and CDR2 FQNNGV. Trimming removed 1 base from V and 9 bases from J, with 12 bases in between. The CDR3 sequence is CASSLAGGAWELFF. As DNA, the CDR3 is TGTGCCAGCAGCTTAGCTGGAGGCGCCTGGGAGCTGTTTTTT. Filled out from reference TRBV11-2 and TRBJ2-2, the complete variable domain reads EAGVAQSPRYKIIEKRQSVAFWCNPISGHATLYWYQQILGQGPKLLIQFQNNGVVDDSQLPKDRFSAERLKGVDSTLKIQPAKLEDSAVYLCASSLAGGAWELFFGEGSRLTVL.

This clonotype was recorded a few times. The rearrangement joins TRBV4-1 to TRBJ2-3; perhaps TRBD2 as D (5 bases). V lost 6 bases and J 0 bases, leaving 22 bases between the germline ends. The CDR3 extends over 18 amino acids. The germline CDR1 and CDR2 sequences are MGHRA and YSYEKL. In nucleotides, the CDR3 is TGCGCCAGCAGGCGCGCATTTGTGGGGAGATCTAGCACAGATACGCAGTATTTT. Translation: CASRRAFVGRSSTDTQYF.

This chain links TRBV14 with TRBJ1-4; TRBD1 aligns across 7 bases. The germline V gene encodes CDR1 SGHDN and CDR2 FVKESK. CDR3 length: 15 residues. Trimming removed 2 bases from V and 7 bases from J; junction bases left unmatched: 7. CDR3 amino acids: CASSQWGQLGEKLFF. The CDR3 bases are TGTGCCAGCAGCCAATGGGGACAGCTTGGTGAAAAACTGTTTTTT.